This T cell receptor beta chain was found in a study of blood T cell repertoires in COVID-19. The germline V gene encodes CDR1 LNHDA and CDR2 SQIVND (reference sequence). The length of the CDR3 is 17 residues. V gave up 4 bases and J gave up 9 bases; unmatched junction bases: 14. Original analysis: Quantification of nucleated cells was approximated via reference gene primer amplification. The assay was immunoSEQ multiplex PCR, and TCRdb's table has in-frame clones only and misses some. The D gene and trimming were derived from the DNA, and the V and J assignments and clone size from that table. Of about 270,000 clones listed, less than 95% are singletons.

The chain links TRBV19 to TRBJ2-2; 10 bases align to TRBD2. Sequences were obtained from PBMCs or T cells enriched from blood (not recorded which). This clonotype was obtained from a middle-aged man who had been exposed to COVID-19. CDR3 in DNA: TGTGCCAGTAGTAGGCGGCTAGCGGGAGTAGGTAGCTGGGAGCTGTTTTTT. This encodes CASSRRLAGVGSWELFF.